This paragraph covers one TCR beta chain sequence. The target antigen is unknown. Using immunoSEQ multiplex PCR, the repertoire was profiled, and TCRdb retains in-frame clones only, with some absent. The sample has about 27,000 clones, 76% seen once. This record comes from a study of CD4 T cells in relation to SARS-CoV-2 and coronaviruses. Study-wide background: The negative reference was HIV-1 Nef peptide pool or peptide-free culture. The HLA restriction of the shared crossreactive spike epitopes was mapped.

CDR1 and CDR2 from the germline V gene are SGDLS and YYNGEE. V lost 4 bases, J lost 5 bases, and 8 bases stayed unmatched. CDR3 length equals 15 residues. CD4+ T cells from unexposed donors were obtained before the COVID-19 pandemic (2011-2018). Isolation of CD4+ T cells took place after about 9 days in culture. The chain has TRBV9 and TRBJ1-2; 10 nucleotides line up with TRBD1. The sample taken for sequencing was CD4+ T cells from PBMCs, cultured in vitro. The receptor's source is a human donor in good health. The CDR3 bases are TGTGCCAGCAGCAAAACCGGGACAGGGGTTTATGGCTACACCTTC. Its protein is CASSKTGTGVYGYTF. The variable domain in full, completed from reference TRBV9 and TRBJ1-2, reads DSGVTQTPKHLITATGQRVTLRCSPRSGDLSVYWYQQSLDQGLQFLIQYYNGEERAKGNILERFSAQQFPDLHSELNLSSLELGDSALYFCASSKTGTGVYGYTFGSGTRLTVV.